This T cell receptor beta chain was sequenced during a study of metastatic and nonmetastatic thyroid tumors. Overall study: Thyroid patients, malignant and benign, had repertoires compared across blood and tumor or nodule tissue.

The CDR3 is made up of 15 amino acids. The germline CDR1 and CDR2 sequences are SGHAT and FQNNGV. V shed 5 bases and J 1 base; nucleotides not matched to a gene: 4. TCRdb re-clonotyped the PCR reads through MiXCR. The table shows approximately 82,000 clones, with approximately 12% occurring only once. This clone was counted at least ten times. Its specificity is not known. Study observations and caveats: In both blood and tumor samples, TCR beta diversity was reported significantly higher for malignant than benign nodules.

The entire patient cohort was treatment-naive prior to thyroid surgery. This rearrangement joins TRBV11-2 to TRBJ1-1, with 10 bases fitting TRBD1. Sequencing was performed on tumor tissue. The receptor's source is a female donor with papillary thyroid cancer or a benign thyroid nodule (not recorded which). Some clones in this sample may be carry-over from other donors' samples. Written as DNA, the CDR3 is TGTGCCAGCAGCCCCAGGACAGGGGGGAACACTGAAGCTTTCTTT. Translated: CASSPRTGGNTEAFF.